The 18 T cell receptor beta chains reported below all come from one sample, sequenced in a study of blood T cells in healthy people across ages. A second PCR of roughly 6 to 12 cycles used a sample-barcoded 5' primer and a J-beta primer mix. TCRdb itself ran the 5' RACE reads through MiXCR, one entry per CDR3 protein. The sample lists approximately 800,000 distinct CDR3 sequences, 50% to 65% seen once, with about two fifths in the top ten. Sequences were obtained from blood. The receptors derive from an elderly man in good health.

The J gene is TRBJ2-5, the V gene TRBV27; D is perhaps TRBD1 (5 bases). The J call may be in error: the DNA end matches TRBJ2-7 better. CDR1 is MNHEY, CDR2 SMNVEV, per germline (reference sequence). The CDR3 is 15 amino acids. CDR3 sequence (DNA): TGTGCCAGCAGTTTATATGGCAGGGAACCCCTCGAGCAGTACTTC. This gives the protein CASSLYGREPLEQYF.

This chain connects TRBV5-1 to TRBJ1-4; 8 bases are a match to TRBD1. The CDR3 contains 16 residues. The V segment lost 6 bases and the J segment 0 bases; nucleotides outside the gene matches: 7. The germline gives CDR1 SGHRS, CDR2 YFSETQ. The CDR3 DNA sequence: TGCGCCAGCACCGGACAGGGTACTGCAACTAATGAAAAACTGTTTTTT. This sequence encodes CASTGQGTATNEKLFF.

This sequence joins TRBV2 and TRBJ2-7, with D possibly TRBD2 on 5 matching bases. This CDR3 is built from 14 residues. Looked up from germline, CDR1 is SNHLY and CDR2 is FYNNEI. Trimming took 1 base from V and 5 from J, leaving 12 bases between them. The chain's CDR3 is CASSEVSAVDEQYF. In nucleotides, the CDR3 is TGTGCCAGCAGTGAAGTTTCAGCGGTCGACGAGCAGTACTTC.

This clonotype was counted only a few times. This chain uses TRBV11-2 with TRBJ2-7; D not certain. Germline V gene data show CDR1 as SGHAT and CDR2 as FQNNGV. V was cut by 4 bases and J by 1 base, with 14 bases left in between. This CDR3 contains 15 residues. The CDR3 spells CASSYPLGISYEQYF. CDR3 nucleotide sequence: TGTGCCAGCAGCTACCCCCTTGGGATTTCCTACGAGCAGTACTTC.

This clonotype has more than one count but fewer than ten. This chain uses TRBV5-1 with TRBJ2-7; the D gene is possibly TRBD1 (6 bases). Between the trimmed V and J ends, which lost 4 bases and 2 bases, there was a span of 13 bases. Germline V gene data show CDR1 as SGHRS and CDR2 as YFSETQ. The CDR3 has 14 amino acids. The CDR3 protein is CASSHGQRTYEQYF. CDR3 bases: TGCGCCAGCAGCCACGGACAGCGAACCTACGAGCAGTACTTC.

This clonotype was seen a handful of times. J is TRBJ1-2 and V is TRBV30; D gene uncertain. This CDR3 region has 12 residues. Germline CDR1 reads GTSNPN; CDR2 reads SVGIG (reference sequence). The ends were cut back, 2 bases at V and 10 bases at J, with 14 bases in the middle. The chain's CDR3 is CAWSTSPATYTF. The CDR3 DNA is TGTGCCTGGAGTACCTCGCCAGCAACCTACACCTTC.

A single count supports this clonotype. A much larger clone is a single base away; this may be a read error. The chain couples TRBV5-1 to TRBJ2-7; D remains unclear. The CDR3 totals 12 residues. Germline CDR1 is SGHRS and CDR2 is YFSETQ. Here the CDR3 DNA reads TGCACCAGCAGCGACACCTCGTACGAGCAGTACTTC. Encoded protein: CTSSDTSYEQYF.

This clonotype came up a few times. CDR3 nucleotide sequence: TGCAGCCTCCAGGCGCCGGGGGCCAAAAACATTCAGTACTTC. This gives the protein CSLQAPGAKNIQYF. V is TRBV20-1 and J is TRBJ2-4, with D tentatively TRBD2 (5 bases). This CDR3 is 14 amino acids long. CDR1 is DFQATT and CDR2 is SNEGSKA in the germline V gene (reference sequence).

The chain is built from TRBV28 and TRBJ2-7; D is perhaps TRBD2 (5 bases). The CDR3 is 14 amino acids. V shed 3 bases and J shed 0 bases, with 9 bases lying between them. Per germline, CDR1 MDHEN and CDR2 SYDVKM. The CDR3 coding sequence is TGTGCCAGCAGTTTCCCCGGGAACTCCTACGAGCAGTACTTC. The encoded protein is CASSFPGNSYEQYF.

V gene TRBV6-1 combines with J gene TRBJ1-5; D perhaps matches TRBD1 (6 bases). Germline loops: CDR1 MNHNS, CDR2 SASEGT. The CDR3 length is 15 residues. V was clipped by 9 bases and J by 2 bases, with 17 bases between them. The CDR3 region is CASTRGGAGNQPQHF. In DNA form, the CDR3 reads TGTGCCAGTACCCGCGGGGGGGCGGGCAATCAGCCCCAGCATTTT.

The chain couples TRBV7-2 to TRBJ1-2, with D possibly TRBD1 on 5 matching bases. The CDR3 covers 13 residues. Trimming removed 5 bases from V and 2 bases from J, with 9 bases in between. Germline CDR1 and CDR2: SGHTA and FQGNSA. CDR3 sequence: CASSPHRNYGYTF. The DNA for the CDR3 is TGTGCCAGCAGCCCCCACAGGAACTATGGCTACACCTTC.

The rearrangement uses TRBV7-2 and TRBJ2-2, with 9 bases identical to TRBD2. Germline V gives CDR1 SGHTA, CDR2 FQGNSA. The J segment lost 7 bases and the V segment lost 0 bases, leaving 6 bases of the junction unmatched. The CDR3 consists of 16 residues. CDR3 in DNA: TGTGCCAGCAGCTTAGCAGGCGGGAGGGCCGACGGGGAGCTGTTTTTT. Translation: CASSLAGGRADGELFF.

As regards this clonotype: One end of the junction does not line up with germline, which may come from a read error. V usage is TRBV29-1 and J usage is TRBJ2-5; 11 bases map to TRBD2. The CDR3 extends over 12 amino acids. Germline CDR1 SQVTM, CDR2 ANQGSEA. The CDR3 reads CGVGTSGETQYF. CDR3 bases: TGCGGCGTTGGGACTAGCGGAGAGACCCAGTACTTC.

The genes are TRBV25-1 and TRBJ2-5, with 12 bases matching TRBD1. The ends lost 5 bases at V and 5 bases at J; junction bases unmatched: 9. The CDR3 sequence is 16 residues long. Germline V lookup: CDR1 MGHDK, CDR2 SYGVNS. The CDR3 DNA sequence: TGTGCCAGCAGTCGCTCCGGGACAGGGGGCCGGGAGACCCAGTACTTC. Translating it yields CASSRSGTGGRETQYF.

CDR3 sequence reads: CSARDVAKGRTSGKETQYF. In DNA, the CDR3 is TGCAGTGCTAGAGATGTGGCAAAGGGGAGGACTAGCGGGAAAGAGACCCAGTACTTC. The chain carries TRBV20-1 and TRBJ2-7; 12 bases map to TRBD2. The J call may be in error: the DNA end matches TRBJ2-5 better. The CDR3 covers 19 residues. Germline V CDR1 and CDR2: DFQATT, SNEGSKA (reference sequence).

This chain uses TRBV5-1 with TRBJ1-1; D remains unclear. Germline CDR1 is SGHRS and CDR2 is YFSETQ. The CDR3 extends over 12 amino acids. Trimming stripped 6 bases from V and 3 bases from J, with 9 bases between. The CDR3 nucleotides read TGCGCCAGCAACGCTGGGGACACTGAAGCTTTCTTT. Residues: CASNAGDTEAFF.

The rearrangement uses TRBV29-1 and TRBJ1-4; D ambiguous. Trimming cost V 7 bases and J 2 bases, with 14 bases left between them. The CDR3 contains 14 residues. CDR1 and CDR2 from the germline V gene are SQVTM and ANQGSEA. CDR3 sequence reads: CSASLASTNEKLFF. As DNA, the CDR3 is TGCAGCGCCAGCCTCGCGTCGACTAATGAAAAACTGTTTTTT.

This clonotype was counted between two and nine times. J is TRBJ1-6 and V is TRBV12-3 or TRBV12-4; perhaps TRBD1 as D (5 bases). The CDR3 contains 14 residues. V dropped 6 bases and J dropped 7 bases, with 13 bases sitting between them. CDR3 sequence reads: CASSPRVANSPLHF. CDR3 sequence (DNA): TGTGCCAGCAGCCCCAGGGTGGCGAATTCACCCCTCCACTTT.